What follows are 5 T cell receptor beta chains derived from one specimen sequenced in a study of blood T cell repertoires in COVID-19. Only in-frame clones appear in the TCRdb table, and some are missing; sequencing was by immunoSEQ multiplex PCR. The sample gives about 240,000 clones, around 86% of which show up once; less than 8.5% is in the top ten. Source material: peripheral blood. The receptors were sampled from a woman in her 70s with active or convalescent COVID-19.

This chain joins TRBV4-3 and TRBJ1-2, with D hard to call. The CDR3 totals 15 residues. The germline gives CDR1 LGHNA, CDR2 YSLEER. Trimming pared 1 base from V and 4 bases from J, leaving 13 bases between. The CDR3 DNA follows: TGCGCCAGCAGCCAAGCAGCCCCGGGATCCTATGGCTACACCTTC. Amino acid sequence: CASSQAAPGSYGYTF.

The CDR3 sequence is CATSDPTAGPEKLFF. Written as DNA, the CDR3 is TGTGCCACCAGTGACCCTACGGCAGGCCCAGAAAAACTGTTTTTT. The rearrangement joins TRBV24-1 to TRBJ1-4; D gene uncertain. Trimming removed 4 bases from V and 8 bases from J, with 16 bases in between. The CDR3 has 15 residues. Looked up from germline, CDR1 is KGHDR and CDR2 is SFDVKD.

The V and J genes are TRBV24-1 and TRBJ2-7; a weak D match, TRBD2 (6 bases). With 2 bases removed from V and 3 bases from J, the gap between germline ends came to 10 bases. The length of the CDR3 is 14 residues. CDR1 and CDR2 (germline): KGHDR, SFDVKD. CDR3 in DNA: TGTGCCACCAGTGATTCGGGACTGATCTACGAGCAGTACTTC. This translates into CATSDSGLIYEQYF.

This chain uses TRBV7-8 with TRBJ1-6, with D unresolved. Trimming took off 1 base at V and 10 bases at J, with 14 bases between the two ends. CDR3 length: 15 residues. Germline-derived CDR1 and CDR2 are SGHVS and FQNEAQ. The CDR3 here is CASSLGRVFKSPLHF. DNA for the CDR3: TGTGCCAGCAGCTTAGGACGGGTCTTTAAATCACCCCTCCACTTT.

The gene calls are TRBV6-5 and TRBJ2-4, with TRBD2 as a possible D gene (6 bases). CDR3 length: 15 amino acids. Germline V CDR1 and CDR2: MNHEY, SVGAGI. V was pared by 6 bases and J by 6 bases, with 18 bases between. CDR3: CASSYIGGQGNIQYF. The CDR3 bases are TGTGCCAGCAGCTATATTGGAGGGCAGGGAAACATTCAGTACTTC.